Detailed here is one TCR beta chain. CDR1 is GTSNPN and CDR2 is SVGIG in the germline V gene (reference sequence). The CDR3 covers 14 residues. V was pared by 4 bases and J by 5 bases, with 15 bases between. The data originate from a study of blood T cell repertoires in COVID-19. Original analysis: Researchers report that nucleated cell counts were estimated from reference gene primer amplification. The repertoire was sequenced with immunoSEQ multiplex PCR; TCRdb's copy has only in-frame clones and lacks some. V and J calls and clone size are as listed in that table; D and trimming were resolved from the DNA. The table shows a few hundred thousand clones, with 90% occurring only once.

The TCR sequence derives from a woman aged 55-69 years with COVID-19, enrolled during active disease. J is TRBJ1-5 and V is TRBV30, with D tentatively TRBD1 (6 bases). Sequencing input: peripheral blood. The CDR3 sequence is CAWNPTGTDQPQHF. Here the CDR3 DNA reads TGTGCCTGGAACCCGACAGGCACGGATCAGCCCCAGCATTTT.